The 25 T cell receptor beta chains in this list originate from one sample, sequenced in a study of a mutant IDH1 vaccine in newly diagnosed glioma. Time point described: week 11, during vaccination. What each vaccine dose contained was 300 ug of mutant IDH1 20-mer peptide, accompanied by topical imiquimod. Libraries were prepared by immunoSEQ multiplex PCR; TCRdb keeps only in-frame clonotypes and omits some of them. The sample contains tens of thousands of clones, around 80% of which appear only once. The antigens for these receptors are not known. The material was PBMCs, obtained from a glioma patient whose treatment included an IDH1 peptide vaccine. These receptors all stem from a man younger than 45 with glioma.

J is TRBJ1-6 and V is TRBV9; D might be TRBD1 (6 bases). The CDR3 runs to 15 residues. CDR1 is SGDLS and CDR2 is YYNGEE in the germline V gene. V lost 4 bases and J lost 10, with 18 bases in between. CDR3 DNA: TGTGCCAGCAGCCCAACCAGGCAGGGGAGCTCACCCCTCCACTTT. Protein product: CASSPTRQGSSPLHF.

The chain joins TRBV9 to TRBJ2-3, with TRBD1 as a possible D gene (6 bases). The V end was cut by 4 bases, the J end by 5 bases, with 8 bases between. The CDR3 is 12 residues long. Per germline, CDR1 SGDLS and CDR2 YYNGEE. This CDR3 reads CASSSRGDTQYF. In DNA, the CDR3 is TGTGCCAGCAGCTCCAGGGGAGATACGCAGTATTTT.

As DNA, the CDR3 is TGTGCCAGCAGTTCCCGGACTAGCGTATACAATGAGCAGTTCTTC. Translating it yields CASSSRTSVYNEQFF. The rearrangement uses TRBV27 and TRBJ2-1; 9 bases agree with TRBD2. V lost 4 bases to trimming and J lost 4 bases; unmatched junction nucleotides: 5. Germline loops: CDR1 MNHEY, CDR2 SMNVEV (reference sequence). The CDR3 has 15 residues.

J is TRBJ1-4 and V is TRBV5-6; D gene uncertain. Deletions cut 1 base from V and 5 bases from J, with 3 bases between. Germline V lookup: CDR1 SGHDT, CDR2 YYEEEE. CDR3 size: 12 residues. The CDR3 sequence is CASSLKNEKLFF. CDR3 DNA: TGTGCCAGCAGCTTGAAGAATGAAAAACTGTTTTTT.

J is TRBJ2-1 and V is TRBV27; D is tentatively TRBD1 or TRBD2 (5 bases each). The CDR3 runs 12 residues. V lost 5 bases to trimming and J lost 9 bases, with 11 bases between them. Germline V gene data show CDR1 as MNHEY and CDR2 as SMNVEV (reference sequence). The CDR3 DNA follows: TGTGCCAGCAGTCCGGGACCGCCTGAGCAGTTCTTC. As protein: CASSPGPPEQFF.

The rearrangement joins TRBV4-1 to TRBJ2-7, with D possibly TRBD2 on 5 matching bases. Trimming cost V 0 bases and J 0 bases, with 9 bases left between them. CDR1 is MGHRA, CDR2 YSYEKL, per germline. There are 15 residues in the CDR3. The DNA for the CDR3 is TGCGCCAGCAGCCAAGACCGGGAAAGCTCCTACGAGCAGTACTTC. It codes for CASSQDRESSYEQYF.

This clone was counted only a few times. For the CDR3, the DNA is TGTGCCAGCAGCCAAGATTTGGGGAGGGGCTCACCCCTCCACTTT. Its translation: CASSQDLGRGSPLHF. The chain employs TRBV14 and TRBJ1-6; D may be TRBD1 (5 bases). Germline lookup yields CDR1 SGHDN and CDR2 FVKESK. The CDR3 spans 15 residues. Trimming pared 0 bases from V and 10 bases from J, leaving 13 bases between. Complete variable domain (other parts from reference TRBV14 and TRBJ1-6): EAGVTQFPSHSVIEKGQTVTLRCDPISGHDNLYWYRRVMGKEIKFLLHFVKESKQDESGMPNNRFLAERTGGTYSTLKVQPAELEDSGVYFCASSQDLGRGSPLHFGNGTRLTVT.

The chain carries TRBV19 and TRBJ2-2, with D possibly being TRBD1 or TRBD2 (7 bases each). The CDR3 runs 14 residues. Germline CDR1 is LNHDA and CDR2 is SQIVND (reference sequence). The V gene lost 5 bases and the J gene lost 7 bases, with 14 bases spanning the gap. CDR3 in DNA: TGTGCCAGTAGTGTACAGGGGAGGGTCGGGGAGCTGTTTTTT. Protein: CASSVQGRVGELFF.

The gene calls are TRBV15 and TRBJ2-5, with D tentatively TRBD2 (5 bases). The CDR3 runs to 12 residues. Germline V lookup: CDR1 LNHNV, CDR2 YYDKDF (reference sequence). The V end lost 1 base, the J end lost 10 bases, and 10 bases lay between the germline ends. The chain's CDR3 is CATSRGYRDQYF. DNA of the CDR3: TGTGCCACCAGCAGAGGCTACCGGGACCAGTACTTC.

In nucleotides, the CDR3 is TGTGCCAGCAGCCTGGAGGGACAGGGGGGAGATAACTATGGCTACACCTTC. This sequence encodes CASSLEGQGGDNYGYTF. The V and J genes are TRBV13 and TRBJ1-2; the match to TRBD1 covers 11 bases. This CDR3 comprises 17 residues. Germline loops: CDR1 PRHDT, CDR2 FYEKMQ (reference sequence). V gave up 5 bases and J gave up 1 base; unmatched junction bases: 9.

This clone has a handful of counts. J is TRBJ1-6 and V is TRBV7-7, with 9 bases aligning to TRBD1. Germline V lookup: CDR1 SSHAT, CDR2 FNYEAQ (reference sequence). The V and J ends lost 4 bases and 7 bases, in that order; junction bases with no gene match: 5. This CDR3 comprises 15 residues. The CDR3 loop reads CASSSGQGTNSPLHF. The DNA of the CDR3 is TGTGCCAGCAGCTCTGGACAGGGGACGAATTCACCCCTCCACTTT.

A single count supports this clone. This chain connects TRBV14 to TRBJ2-7; 9 bases agree with TRBD2. V trimming: 1 base; J trimming: 3 bases; junction bases outside the gene matches: 7. CDR1 is SGHDN and CDR2 is FVKESK in the germline V gene. The CDR3 is 16 amino acids. As DNA, the CDR3 is TGTGCCAGCAGCCAAGCTAGAGCGGGAGGTCACTACGAGCAGTACTTC. It specifies CASSQARAGGHYEQYF.

This chain connects TRBV6-1 to TRBJ2-2, with a weak D call TRBD1 (6 bases). V lost 5 bases, J lost 8 bases, and 15 bases lay in between. CDR3 length: 14 residues. CDR1 and CDR2 from the germline V gene are MNHNS and SASEGT. Here the CDR3 DNA reads TGTGCCAGCAGTACCCAGGGGCTGATGGGGGAGCTGTTTTTT. It specifies CASSTQGLMGELFF.

This clone was observed a handful of times. The rearrangement links TRBV9 to TRBJ2-5; no clear D. The CDR3 consists of 13 residues. CDR1 SGDLS and CDR2 YYNGEE come from the germline V gene. V lost 0 bases, J lost 4 bases, and 7 bases lay in between. The CDR3 loop reads CASSVVLGETQYF. CDR3 in DNA: TGTGCCAGCAGCGTAGTGTTGGGAGAGACCCAGTACTTC.

V gene TRBV6-5 combines with J gene TRBJ2-7, with a possible D match to TRBD1 (6 bases). V gave up 5 bases and J gave up 4 bases, with 18 bases separating them. Germline-derived CDR1 and CDR2 are MNHEY and SVGAGI. The CDR3 is made up of 15 amino acids. The CDR3 DNA reads TGTGCCAGCAGTCCTACCGGGACAATTGATTACGAGCAGTACTTC. Translated: CASSPTGTIDYEQYF.

This chain joins TRBV5-6 and TRBJ2-1; D unclear. Germline loops: CDR1 SGHDT, CDR2 YYEEEE. Trimming took 3 bases from V and 0 from J, leaving 13 bases between them. This CDR3 contains 16 residues. The CDR3 DNA follows: TGTGCCAGCAGCTACGGATCCCGGAGCTCCTACAATGAGCAGTTCTTC. Amino acid sequence: CASSYGSRSSYNEQFF.

The chain carries TRBV27 and TRBJ2-3, with TRBD1 identical over 8 bases. CDR3 length: 15 residues. Germline loops: CDR1 MNHEY, CDR2 SMNVEV (reference sequence). V shed 5 bases, J shed 4 bases, and the junction held 8 bases outside the gene matches. CDR3 coding DNA: TGTGCCAGCAGTCCAAGGACAGGGTCCCCAGATACGCAGTATTTT. Amino acid sequence: CASSPRTGSPDTQYF.

The V and J genes are TRBV20-1 and TRBJ2-3, with D unresolved. V was clipped by 5 bases and J by 3 bases, with 6 bases between them. The CDR3 runs 11 residues. In germline, CDR1 is DFQATT, CDR2 SNEGSKA (reference sequence). The CDR3, as DNA: TGCAGTGCTGCCGGGACAGATACGCAGTATTTT. This codes for CSAAGTDTQYF.

This chain joins TRBV2 and TRBJ2-2, with D unclear. The CDR3 sequence is 15 residues long. Germline lookup yields CDR1 SNHLY and CDR2 FYNNEI. Trimming shortened V by 7 bases and J by 0 bases, and 12 bases separated the two germline ends. The CDR3: CASTLTAPNTGELFF. The CDR3 DNA sequence: TGTGCCAGCACCTTGACGGCCCCGAACACCGGGGAGCTGTTTTTT.

The V gene is TRBV5-1, the J gene TRBJ2-6; D may be TRBD1 (6 bases). V shed 5 bases and J shed 2 bases, with 14 bases lying between them. In germline, CDR1 is SGHRS, CDR2 YFSETQ. The CDR3 extends over 16 amino acids. The CDR3 sequence is CASSSDRRTGANVLTF. DNA of the CDR3: TGCGCCAGCAGTTCCGACAGGAGGACTGGGGCCAACGTCCTGACTTTC.

This chain connects TRBV30 to TRBJ2-3, with a tentative D call TRBD1 (6 bases). This CDR3 is 15 amino acids long. Trimming removed 0 bases from V and 0 bases from J, with 10 bases in between. Germline V CDR1 and CDR2: GTSNPN, SVGIG (reference sequence). The CDR3 region has the DNA TGTGCCTGGAGTGTACAGGGCGGGAGCACAGATACGCAGTATTTT. Translating it yields CAWSVQGGSTDTQYF.

In DNA, the CDR3 is TGTGCCAGCAGCCGGACAGGGAACTACGAGCAGTACTTC. It is translated as CASSRTGNYEQYF. This rearrangement joins TRBV4-2 to TRBJ2-7; 8 positions agree with TRBD1. This CDR3 spans 13 amino acids. Looked up from germline, CDR1 is LGHNA and CDR2 is YNFKEQ. The V segment lost 4 bases and the J segment 3 bases; nucleotides outside the gene matches: 2.

The V call is TRBV6-5, the J call TRBJ1-1; TRBD1 aligns across 7 bases. The CDR3 runs 14 residues. In germline, CDR1 is MNHEY, CDR2 SVGAGI. V trimming: 2 bases; J trimming: 11 bases; junction bases outside the gene matches: 11. The CDR3 loop is CASSYRRQGERAFF. CDR3 nucleotides: TGTGCCAGCAGTTACAGGCGGCAGGGGGAGCGGGCTTTCTTT.

The chain uses TRBV4-1 and TRBJ2-6; 8 nucleotides align to TRBD1. This CDR3 has 19 amino acids. The trim removed 0 bases at V and 0 bases at J, leaving 7 bases unmatched. CDR1 and CDR2 (germline): MGHRA, YSYEKL. The CDR3 protein is CASSQEEGTGVSGANVLTF. The CDR3 nucleotides are TGCGCCAGCAGCCAAGAAGAGGGGACAGGAGTCTCTGGGGCCAACGTCCTGACTTTC.

V usage is TRBV6-5 and J usage is TRBJ1-1, with a tentative D call TRBD1 (6 bases). Germline loops: CDR1 MNHEY, CDR2 SVGAGI. There are 13 residues in the CDR3. Trimming cost V 8 bases and J 6 bases, with 16 bases left between them. CDR3 DNA: TGTGCCAGCTCCAAATCGGGGGCGGCTGAAGCTTTCTTT. Protein product: CASSKSGAAEAFF.